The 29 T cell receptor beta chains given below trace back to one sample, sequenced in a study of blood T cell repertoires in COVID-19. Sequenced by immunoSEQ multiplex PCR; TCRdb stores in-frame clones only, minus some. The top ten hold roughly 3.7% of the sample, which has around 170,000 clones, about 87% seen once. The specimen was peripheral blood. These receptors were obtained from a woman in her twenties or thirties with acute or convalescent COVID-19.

CDR3 coding DNA: TGTGCCAGCCCGACAGCAATGAACACTGAAGCTTTCTTT. Protein product: CASPTAMNTEAFF. V is TRBV3-1 (or the pseudogene TRBV3-2) and J is TRBJ1-1; TRBD1 is a possible D gene (5 bases). Trimming took off 8 bases at V and 0 bases at J, with 10 bases between the two ends. The CDR3 contains 13 residues. Germline lookup yields CDR1 LGHDT and CDR2 YNNKEL (reference sequence).

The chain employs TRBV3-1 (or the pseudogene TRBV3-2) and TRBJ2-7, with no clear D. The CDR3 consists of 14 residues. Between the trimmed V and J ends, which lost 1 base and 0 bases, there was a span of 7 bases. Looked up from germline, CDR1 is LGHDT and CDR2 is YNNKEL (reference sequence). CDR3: CASSQAVYSYEQYF. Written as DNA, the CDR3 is TGTGCCAGCAGCCAAGCGGTTTACTCCTACGAGCAGTACTTC.

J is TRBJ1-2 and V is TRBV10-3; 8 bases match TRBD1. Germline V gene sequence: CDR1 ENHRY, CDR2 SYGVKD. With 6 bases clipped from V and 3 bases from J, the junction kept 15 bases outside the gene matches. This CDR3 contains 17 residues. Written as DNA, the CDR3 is TGTGCCATCAGGGCGTCCGTGGGGCAGGGGGCGGACTATGGCTACACCTTC. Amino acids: CAIRASVGQGADYGYTF.

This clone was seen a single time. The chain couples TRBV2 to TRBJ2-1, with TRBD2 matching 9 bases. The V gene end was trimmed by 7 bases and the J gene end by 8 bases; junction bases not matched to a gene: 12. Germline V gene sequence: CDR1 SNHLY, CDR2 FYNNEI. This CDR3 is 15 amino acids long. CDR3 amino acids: CASTLPLAGVDEQFF. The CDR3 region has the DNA TGTGCCAGCACCCTCCCGTTAGCGGGAGTTGATGAGCAGTTCTTC.

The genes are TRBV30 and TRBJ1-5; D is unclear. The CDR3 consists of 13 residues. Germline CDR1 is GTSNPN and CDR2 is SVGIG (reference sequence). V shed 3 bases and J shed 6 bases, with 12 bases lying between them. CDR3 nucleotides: TGTGCCTGGAGCGAGGGCGCGGCTCAGCCCCAGCATTTT. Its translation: CAWSEGAAQPQHF.

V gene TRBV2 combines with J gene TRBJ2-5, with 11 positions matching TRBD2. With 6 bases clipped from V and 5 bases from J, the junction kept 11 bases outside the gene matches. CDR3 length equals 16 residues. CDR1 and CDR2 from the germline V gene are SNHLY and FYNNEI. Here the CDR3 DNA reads TGTGCCAGCAGGGACCCTGTAGCGGGAGGGCCCGAGACCCAGTACTTC. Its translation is CASRDPVAGGPETQYF. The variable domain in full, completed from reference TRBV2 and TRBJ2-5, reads EPEVTQTPSHQVTQMGQEVILRCVPISNHLYFYWYRQILGQKVEFLVSFYNNEISEKSEIFDDQFSVERPDGSNFTLKIRSTKLEDSAMYFCASRDPVAGGPETQYFGPGTRLLVL.

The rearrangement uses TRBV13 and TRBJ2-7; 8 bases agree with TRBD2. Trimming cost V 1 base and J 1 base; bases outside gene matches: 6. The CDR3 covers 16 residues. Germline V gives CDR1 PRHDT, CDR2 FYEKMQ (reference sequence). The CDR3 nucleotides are TGTGCCAGCAGCTTAGTTCGGGAGGGCCGATCCTACGAGCAGTACTTC. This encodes CASSLVREGRSYEQYF. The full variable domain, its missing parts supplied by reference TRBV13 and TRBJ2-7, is AAGVIQSPRHLIKEKRETATLKCYPIPRHDTVYWYQQGPGQDPQFLISFYEKMQSDKGSIPDRFSAQQFSDYHSELNMSSLELGDSALYFCASSLVREGRSYEQYFGPGTRLTVT.

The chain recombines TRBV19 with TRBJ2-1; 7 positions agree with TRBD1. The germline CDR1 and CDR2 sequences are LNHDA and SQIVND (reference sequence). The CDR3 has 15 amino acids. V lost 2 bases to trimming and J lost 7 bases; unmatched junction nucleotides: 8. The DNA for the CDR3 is TGTGCCAGTAGTATATCCTGGACAGGAGATAATGAGCAGTTCTTC. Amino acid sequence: CASSISWTGDNEQFF.

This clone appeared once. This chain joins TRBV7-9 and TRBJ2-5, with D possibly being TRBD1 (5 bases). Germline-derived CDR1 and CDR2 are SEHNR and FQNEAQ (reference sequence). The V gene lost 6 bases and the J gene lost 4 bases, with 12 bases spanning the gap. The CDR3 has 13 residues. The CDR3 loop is CASRRAGIETQYF. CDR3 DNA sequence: TGTGCCAGCAGACGGGCAGGGATAGAGACCCAGTACTTC.

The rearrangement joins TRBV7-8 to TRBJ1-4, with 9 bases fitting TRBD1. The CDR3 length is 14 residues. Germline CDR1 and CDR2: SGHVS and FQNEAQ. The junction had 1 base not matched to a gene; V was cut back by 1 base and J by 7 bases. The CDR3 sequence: CASSLVGQGEKLFF. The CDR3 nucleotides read TGTGCCAGCAGCTTAGTGGGACAGGGTGAAAAACTGTTTTTT.

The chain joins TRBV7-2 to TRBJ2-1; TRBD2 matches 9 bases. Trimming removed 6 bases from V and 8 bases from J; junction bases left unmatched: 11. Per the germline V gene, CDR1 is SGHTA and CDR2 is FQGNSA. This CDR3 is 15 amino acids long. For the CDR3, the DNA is TGTGCCAGCAGTTACGGGACTAGCAGAATGGATGAGCAGTTCTTC. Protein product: CASSYGTSRMDEQFF.

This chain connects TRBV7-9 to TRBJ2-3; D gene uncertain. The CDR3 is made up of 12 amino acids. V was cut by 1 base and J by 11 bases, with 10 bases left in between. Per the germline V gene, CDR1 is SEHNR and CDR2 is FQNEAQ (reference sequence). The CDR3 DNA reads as TGTGCCAGCAGCTTAGGCCTAATTCTGCAGTATTTT. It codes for CASSLGLILQYF.

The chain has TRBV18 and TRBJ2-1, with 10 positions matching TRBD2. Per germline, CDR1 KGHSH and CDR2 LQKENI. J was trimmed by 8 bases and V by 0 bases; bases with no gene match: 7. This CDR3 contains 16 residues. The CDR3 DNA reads TGTGCCAGCTCACCACCGCAGCGGGAGGGCCCGGATGAGCAGTTCTTC. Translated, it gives CASSPPQREGPDEQFF.

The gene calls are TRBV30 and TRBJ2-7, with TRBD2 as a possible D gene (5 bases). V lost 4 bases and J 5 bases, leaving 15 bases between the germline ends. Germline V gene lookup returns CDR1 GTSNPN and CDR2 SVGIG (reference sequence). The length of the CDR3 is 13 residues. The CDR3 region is CAWNMGSYDEQYF. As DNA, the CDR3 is TGTGCCTGGAACATGGGGAGCTACGACGAGCAGTACTTC.

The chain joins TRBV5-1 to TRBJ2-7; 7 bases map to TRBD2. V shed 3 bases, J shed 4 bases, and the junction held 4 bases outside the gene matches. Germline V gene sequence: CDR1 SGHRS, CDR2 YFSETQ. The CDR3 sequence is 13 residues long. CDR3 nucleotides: TGCGCCAGCAGCTCCTCTAGCGGTTACGAGCAGTACTTC. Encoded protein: CASSSSSGYEQYF.

For the CDR3, the DNA is TGTGCCAGCAGCCCCTTCCGAGGGGGAGATGGCTACACCTTC. Translation gives CASSPFRGGDGYTF. This chain connects TRBV9 to TRBJ1-2, with D tentatively TRBD1 (6 bases). V lost 4 bases and J lost 6, with 16 bases in between. The CDR3 is 14 residues long. Germline V gives CDR1 SGDLS, CDR2 YYNGEE.

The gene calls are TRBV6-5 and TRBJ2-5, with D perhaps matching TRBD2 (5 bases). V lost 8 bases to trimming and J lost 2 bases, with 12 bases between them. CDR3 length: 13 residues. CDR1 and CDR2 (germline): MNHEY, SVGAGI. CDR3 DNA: TGTGCCAGCGGCGGGCACGTACAAGAGACCCAGTACTTC. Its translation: CASGGHVQETQYF.

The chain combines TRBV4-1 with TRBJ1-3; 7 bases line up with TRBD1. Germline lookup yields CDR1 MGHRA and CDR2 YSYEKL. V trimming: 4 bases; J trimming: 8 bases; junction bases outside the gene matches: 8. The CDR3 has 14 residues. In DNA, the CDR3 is TGCGCCAGCAGCCCGACAGGGAACGGAGACACCATATATTTT. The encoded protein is CASSPTGNGDTIYF.

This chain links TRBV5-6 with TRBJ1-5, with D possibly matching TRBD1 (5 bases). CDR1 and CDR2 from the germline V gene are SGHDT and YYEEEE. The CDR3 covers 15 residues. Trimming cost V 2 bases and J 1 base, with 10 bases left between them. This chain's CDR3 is CASSFTGVSNQPQHF. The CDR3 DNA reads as TGTGCCAGCAGCTTTACGGGGGTGAGCAATCAGCCCCAGCATTTT.

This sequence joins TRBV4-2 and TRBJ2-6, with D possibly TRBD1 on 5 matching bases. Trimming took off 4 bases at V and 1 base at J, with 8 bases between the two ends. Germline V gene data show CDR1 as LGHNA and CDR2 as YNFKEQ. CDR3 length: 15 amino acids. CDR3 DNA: TGTGCCAGCAGCCCCAGGACATCTGGGGCCAACGTCCTGACTTTC. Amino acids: CASSPRTSGANVLTF.

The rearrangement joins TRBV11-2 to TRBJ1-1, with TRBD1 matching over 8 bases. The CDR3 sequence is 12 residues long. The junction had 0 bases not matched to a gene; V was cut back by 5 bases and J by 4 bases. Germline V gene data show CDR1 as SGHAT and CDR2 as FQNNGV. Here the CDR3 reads CASSDRGTEAFF. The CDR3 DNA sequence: TGTGCCAGCAGCGACAGGGGCACTGAAGCTTTCTTT.

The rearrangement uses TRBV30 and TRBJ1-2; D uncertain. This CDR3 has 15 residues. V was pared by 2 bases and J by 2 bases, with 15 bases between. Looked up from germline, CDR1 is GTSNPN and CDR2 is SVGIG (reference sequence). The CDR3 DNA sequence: TGTGCCTGGAGTCCGAACCCGGGATCGAACTATGGCTACACCTTC. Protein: CAWSPNPGSNYGYTF.

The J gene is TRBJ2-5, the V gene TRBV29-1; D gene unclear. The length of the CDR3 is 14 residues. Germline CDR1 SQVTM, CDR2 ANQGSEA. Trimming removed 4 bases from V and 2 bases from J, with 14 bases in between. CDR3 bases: TGCAGCGTTGCGGTCCCGGGTGGACAAGAGACCCAGTACTTC. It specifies CSVAVPGGQETQYF.

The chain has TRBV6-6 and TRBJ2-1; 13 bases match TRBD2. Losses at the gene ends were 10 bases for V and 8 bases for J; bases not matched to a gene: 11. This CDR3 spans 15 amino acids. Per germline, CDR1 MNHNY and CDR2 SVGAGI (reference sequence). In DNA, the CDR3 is TGTGCCACCTTCGGACTAGCGGGAGTTGGCTATGAGCAGTTCTTC. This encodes CATFGLAGVGYEQFF.

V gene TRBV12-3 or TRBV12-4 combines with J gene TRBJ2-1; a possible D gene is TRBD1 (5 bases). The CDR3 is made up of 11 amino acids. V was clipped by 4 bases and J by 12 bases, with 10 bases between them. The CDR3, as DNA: TGTGCCAGCAGTTCAAGGGGCGGGCAGTTCTTC. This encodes CASSSRGGQFF.

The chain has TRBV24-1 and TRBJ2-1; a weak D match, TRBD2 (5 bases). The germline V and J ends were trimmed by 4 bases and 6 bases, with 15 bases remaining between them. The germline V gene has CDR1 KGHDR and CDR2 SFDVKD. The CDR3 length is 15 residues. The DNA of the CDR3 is TGTGCCACCAGTGACCCACTTTACAGCGGCAATGAGCAGTTCTTC. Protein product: CATSDPLYSGNEQFF.

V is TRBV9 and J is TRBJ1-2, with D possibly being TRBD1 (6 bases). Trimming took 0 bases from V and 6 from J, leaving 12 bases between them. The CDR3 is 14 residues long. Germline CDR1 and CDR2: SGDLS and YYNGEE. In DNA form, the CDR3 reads TGTGCCAGCAGCGTAGGAGGGGGTTATGATGGCTACACCTTC. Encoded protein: CASSVGGGYDGYTF.

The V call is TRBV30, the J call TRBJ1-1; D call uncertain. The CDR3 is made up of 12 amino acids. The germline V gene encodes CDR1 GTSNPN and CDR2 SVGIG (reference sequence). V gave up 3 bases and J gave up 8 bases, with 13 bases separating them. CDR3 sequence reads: CAWRYDTGEAFF. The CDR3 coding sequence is TGTGCCTGGAGATACGATACGGGAGAAGCTTTCTTT.

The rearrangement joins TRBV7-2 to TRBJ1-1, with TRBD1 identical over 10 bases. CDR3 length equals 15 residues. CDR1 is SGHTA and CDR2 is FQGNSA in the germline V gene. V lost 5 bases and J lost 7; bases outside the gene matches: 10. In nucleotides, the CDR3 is TGTGCCAGCAGCCCCGAAGGGACAGGGGTCCGTGAAGCTTTCTTT. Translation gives CASSPEGTGVREAFF.